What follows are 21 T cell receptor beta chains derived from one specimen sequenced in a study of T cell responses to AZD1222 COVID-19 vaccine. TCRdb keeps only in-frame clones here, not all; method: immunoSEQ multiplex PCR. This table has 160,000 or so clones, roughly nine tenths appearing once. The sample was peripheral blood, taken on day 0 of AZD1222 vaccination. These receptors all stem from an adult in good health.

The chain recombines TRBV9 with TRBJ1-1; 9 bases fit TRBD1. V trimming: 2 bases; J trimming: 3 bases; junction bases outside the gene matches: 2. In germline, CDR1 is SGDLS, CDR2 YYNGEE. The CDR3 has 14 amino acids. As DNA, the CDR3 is TGTGCCAGCAGCGTCAGACAGGGGGACACTGAAGCTTTCTTT. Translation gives CASSVRQGDTEAFF.

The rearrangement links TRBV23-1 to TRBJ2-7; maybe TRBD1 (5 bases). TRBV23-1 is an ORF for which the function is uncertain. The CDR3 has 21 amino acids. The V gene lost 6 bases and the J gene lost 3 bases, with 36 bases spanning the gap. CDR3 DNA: TGCGCCAGCAGACCAACTTTTAAATGCACCTTATTCCAAGGGGTAGACTACGAGCAGTACTTC. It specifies CASRPTFKCTLFQGVDYEQYF.

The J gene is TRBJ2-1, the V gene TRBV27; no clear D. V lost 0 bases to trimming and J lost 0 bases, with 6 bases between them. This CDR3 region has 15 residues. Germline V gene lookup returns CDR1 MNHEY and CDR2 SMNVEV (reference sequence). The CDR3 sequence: CASSLSSYSYNEQFF. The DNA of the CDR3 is TGTGCCAGCAGTTTATCCTCTTACTCCTACAATGAGCAGTTCTTC.

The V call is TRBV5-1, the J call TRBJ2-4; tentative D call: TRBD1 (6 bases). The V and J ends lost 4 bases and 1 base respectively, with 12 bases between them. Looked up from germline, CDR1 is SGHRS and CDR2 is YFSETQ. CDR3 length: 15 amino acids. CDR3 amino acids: CASSPIQGAKNIQYF. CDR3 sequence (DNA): TGCGCCAGCAGCCCGATCCAGGGGGCCAAAAACATTCAGTACTTC. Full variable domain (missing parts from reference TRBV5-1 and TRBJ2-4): KAGVTQTPRYLIKTRGQQVTLSCSPISGHRSVSWYQQTPGQGLQFLFEYFSETQRNKGNFPGRFSGRQFSNSRSEMNVSTLELGDSALYLCASSPIQGAKNIQYFGAGTRLSVL.

CDR3 residues: CASSQRSGRPGYTF. Here the CDR3 DNA reads TGTGCCAGCAGTCAAAGGTCCGGGCGCCCTGGCTACACCTTC. The rearrangement joins TRBV28 to TRBJ1-2; D not resolved. This CDR3 contains 14 residues. The ends were cut back, 5 bases at V and 7 bases at J, with 17 bases in the middle. Germline loops: CDR1 MDHEN, CDR2 SYDVKM.

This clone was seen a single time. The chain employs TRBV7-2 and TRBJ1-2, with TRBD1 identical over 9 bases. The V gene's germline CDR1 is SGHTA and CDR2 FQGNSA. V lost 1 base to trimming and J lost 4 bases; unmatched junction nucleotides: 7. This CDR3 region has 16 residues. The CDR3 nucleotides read TGTGCCAGCAGCTTAGACCAGGACAGGGGTATCTATGGCTACACCTTC. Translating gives CASSLDQDRGIYGYTF.

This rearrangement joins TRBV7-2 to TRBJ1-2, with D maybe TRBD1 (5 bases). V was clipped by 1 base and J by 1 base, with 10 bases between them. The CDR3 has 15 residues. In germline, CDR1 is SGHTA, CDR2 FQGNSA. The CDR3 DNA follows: TGTGCCAGCAGCTTAGTACAGACAGTTAACTATGGCTACACCTTC. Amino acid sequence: CASSLVQTVNYGYTF.

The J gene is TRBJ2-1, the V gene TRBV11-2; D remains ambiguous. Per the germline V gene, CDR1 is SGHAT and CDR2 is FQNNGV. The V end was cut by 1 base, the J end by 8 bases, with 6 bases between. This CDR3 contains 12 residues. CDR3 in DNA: TGTGCCAGCAGCTTAGTGATTTATGAGCAGTTCTTC. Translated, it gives CASSLVIYEQFF.

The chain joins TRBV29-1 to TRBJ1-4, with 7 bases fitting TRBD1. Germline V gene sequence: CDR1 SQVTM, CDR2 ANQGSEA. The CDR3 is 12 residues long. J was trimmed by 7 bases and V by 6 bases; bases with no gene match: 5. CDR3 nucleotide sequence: TGCAGCGTGGGACAGTTTCCTGAAAAACTGTTTTTT. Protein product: CSVGQFPEKLFF.

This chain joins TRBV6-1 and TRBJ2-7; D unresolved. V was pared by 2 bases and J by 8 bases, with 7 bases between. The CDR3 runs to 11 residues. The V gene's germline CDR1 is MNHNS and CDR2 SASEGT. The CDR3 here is CASSEQHQQYF. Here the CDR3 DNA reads TGTGCCAGCAGTGAACAACACCAGCAGTACTTC.

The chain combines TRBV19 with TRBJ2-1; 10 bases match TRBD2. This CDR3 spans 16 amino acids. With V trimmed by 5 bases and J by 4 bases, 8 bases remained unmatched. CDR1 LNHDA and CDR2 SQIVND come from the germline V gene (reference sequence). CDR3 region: CASSVHGTSVYNEQFF. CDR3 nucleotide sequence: TGTGCCAGTAGTGTACACGGGACTAGCGTATACAATGAGCAGTTCTTC.

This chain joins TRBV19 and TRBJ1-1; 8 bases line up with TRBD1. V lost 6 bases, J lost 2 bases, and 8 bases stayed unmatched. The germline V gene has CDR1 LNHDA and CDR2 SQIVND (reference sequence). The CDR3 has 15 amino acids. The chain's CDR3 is CASRLDRGGNTEAFF. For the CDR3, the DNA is TGTGCCAGTAGACTTGACAGGGGTGGAAACACTGAAGCTTTCTTT.

The chain's CDR3 is CASSGVRNQPQHF. The CDR3 DNA reads TGTGCCAGTAGTGGGGTGCGCAATCAGCCCCAGCATTTT. The chain is built from TRBV19 and TRBJ1-5; no reliable D call. V shed 5 bases and J shed 2 bases, with 7 bases lying between them. Germline V gene lookup returns CDR1 LNHDA and CDR2 SQIVND (reference sequence). The length of the CDR3 is 13 residues. Full variable domain (outside the CDR3, taken from reference TRBV19 and TRBJ1-5): DGGITQSPKYLFRKEGQNVTLSCEQNLNHDAMYWYRQDPGQGLRLIYYSQIVNDFQKGDIAEGYSVSREKKESFPLTVTSAQKNPTAFYLCASSGVRNQPQHFGDGTRLSIL.

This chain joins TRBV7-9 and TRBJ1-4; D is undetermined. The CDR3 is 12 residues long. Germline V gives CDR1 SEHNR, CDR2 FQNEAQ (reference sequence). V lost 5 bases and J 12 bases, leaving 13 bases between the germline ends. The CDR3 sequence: CASSHQWEELFF. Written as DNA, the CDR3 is TGTGCCAGCAGCCACCAGTGGGAAGAACTGTTTTTT.

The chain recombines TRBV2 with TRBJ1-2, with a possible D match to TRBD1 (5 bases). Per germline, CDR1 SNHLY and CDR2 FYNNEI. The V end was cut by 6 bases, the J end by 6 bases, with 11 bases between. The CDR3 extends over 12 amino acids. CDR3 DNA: TGTGCCAGCAGACCAATCAGGGATGGCTACACCTTC. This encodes CASRPIRDGYTF.

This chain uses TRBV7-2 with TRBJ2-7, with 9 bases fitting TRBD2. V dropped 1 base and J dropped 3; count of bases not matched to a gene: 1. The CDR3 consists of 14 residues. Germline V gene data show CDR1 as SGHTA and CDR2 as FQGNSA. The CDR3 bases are TGTGCCAGCAGCTTAGATAGCGGGGGCTACGAGCAGTACTTC. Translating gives CASSLDSGGYEQYF.

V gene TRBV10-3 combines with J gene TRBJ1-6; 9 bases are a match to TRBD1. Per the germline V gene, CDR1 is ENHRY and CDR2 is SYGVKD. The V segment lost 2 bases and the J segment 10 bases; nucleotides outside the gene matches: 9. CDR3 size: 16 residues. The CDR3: CAISEPGQGPRSPLHF. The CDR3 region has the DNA TGTGCCATCAGTGAGCCCGGACAGGGGCCTCGATCACCCCTCCACTTT.

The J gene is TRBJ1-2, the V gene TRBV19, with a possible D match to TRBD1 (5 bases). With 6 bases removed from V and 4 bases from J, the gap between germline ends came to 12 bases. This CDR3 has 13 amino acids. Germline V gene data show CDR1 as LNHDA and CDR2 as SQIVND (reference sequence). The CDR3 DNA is TGTGCCAGTAGCCTCGGGACGGCCTATGGCTACACCTTC. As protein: CASSLGTAYGYTF.

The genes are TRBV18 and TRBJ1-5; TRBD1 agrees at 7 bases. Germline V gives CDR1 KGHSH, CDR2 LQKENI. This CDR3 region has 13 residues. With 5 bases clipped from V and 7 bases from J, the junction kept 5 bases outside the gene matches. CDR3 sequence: CASSATGTQPQHF. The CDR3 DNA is TGTGCCAGCTCAGCGACAGGGACCCAGCCCCAGCATTTT.

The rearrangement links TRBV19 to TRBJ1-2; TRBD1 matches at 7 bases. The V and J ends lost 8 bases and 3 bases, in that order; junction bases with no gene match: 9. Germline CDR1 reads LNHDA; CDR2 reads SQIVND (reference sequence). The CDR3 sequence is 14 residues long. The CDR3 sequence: CASSPGQVYYGYTF. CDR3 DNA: TGTGCCAGTTCACCCGGACAGGTTTACTATGGCTACACCTTC.

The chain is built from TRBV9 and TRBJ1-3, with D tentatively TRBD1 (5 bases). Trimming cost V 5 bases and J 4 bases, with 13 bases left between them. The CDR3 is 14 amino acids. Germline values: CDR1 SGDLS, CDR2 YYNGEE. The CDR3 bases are TGTGCCAGCAGTGACGGGGACGCCGGAAACACCATATATTTT. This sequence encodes CASSDGDAGNTIYF.